This passage covers 29 T cell receptor beta chains from one sample sequenced in a study of T-cell memory formation after mild COVID-19. MiXCR, run by TCRdb on the 5' RACE reads, gives a single entry per CDR3 protein. The table has about 130,000 distinct CDR3 sequences, roughly 15% seen once; the top ten hold about 15%. Sequences were obtained from PBMCs or a T cell subset sorted from them (not recorded which). These receptors originate from an adult woman who had mild COVID-19 (a few samples of this study predate the infection). Cell type and time point are not known.

This clonotype appeared many times. The chain has TRBV5-6 and TRBJ2-7; 7 nucleotides line up with TRBD1. Trimming removed 3 bases from V and 3 bases from J; junction bases left unmatched: 12. CDR1 SGHDT and CDR2 YYEEEE come from the germline V gene. This CDR3 contains 16 residues. CDR3 sequence: CASSWRQGRRIYEQYF. DNA for the CDR3: TGTGCCAGCAGCTGGAGACAGGGAAGAAGGATCTACGAGCAGTACTTC.

The chain joins TRBV6-2 or TRBV6-3 to TRBJ2-7, with D possibly being TRBD2 (6 bases). The CDR3 totals 13 residues. V shed 2 bases and J shed 4 bases, with 9 bases lying between them. Germline CDR1 and CDR2: MNHEY and SVGEGT. Here the CDR3 reads CASSYGTGYEQYF. DNA of the CDR3: TGTGCCAGCAGTTACGGGACTGGTTACGAGCAGTACTTC.

This clonotype was detected a few times. The chain couples TRBV9 to TRBJ2-3, with 11 positions matching TRBD2. The V gene's germline CDR1 is SGDLS and CDR2 YYNGEE. The V and J ends lost 0 bases and 6 bases, in that order; junction bases with no gene match: 3. The CDR3 consists of 15 residues. The CDR3 DNA follows: TGTGCCAGCAGCGTAGTACTAGCGGGAGCCGATACGCAGTATTTT. This gives the protein CASSVVLAGADTQYF. The entire variable domain, with the rest obtained from reference TRBV9 and TRBJ2-3, is as follows: DSGVTQTPKHLITATGQRVTLRCSPRSGDLSVYWYQQSLDQGLQFLIQYYNGEERAKGNILERFSAQQFPDLHSELNLSSLELGDSALYFCASSVVLAGADTQYFGPGTRLTVL.

V usage is TRBV7-9 and J usage is TRBJ2-1; D unclear. Trimming shortened V by 5 bases and J by 3 bases, and 14 bases separated the two germline ends. CDR3 length equals 15 residues. CDR1 is SEHNR, CDR2 FQNEAQ, per germline (reference sequence). The CDR3: CASSNSLVGYNEQFF. Written as DNA, the CDR3 is TGTGCCAGCAGCAACAGTCTAGTGGGCTACAATGAGCAGTTCTTC.

This clonotype was recorded at least ten times. V gene TRBV18 combines with J gene TRBJ2-7; D possibly matches TRBD1 or TRBD2 (5 bases each). V shed 3 bases and J shed 0 bases, with 12 bases lying between them. CDR1 is KGHSH, CDR2 LQKENI, per germline. This CDR3 contains 15 residues. The CDR3 protein is CASSPQPGSSYEQYF. The CDR3 nucleotides are TGTGCCAGCTCACCTCAACCAGGGAGCTCCTACGAGCAGTACTTC.

The V call is TRBV6-1, the J call TRBJ2-2; D possibly matches TRBD1 or TRBD2 (5 bases each). The V end lost 5 bases, the J end lost 1 base, and 17 bases lay between the germline ends. Germline CDR1 MNHNS, CDR2 SASEGT. The CDR3 loop spans 17 amino acids. CDR3 region: CASSPPRWDLNTGELFF. CDR3 coding DNA: TGTGCCAGCAGTCCACCCCGTTGGGACCTGAACACCGGGGAGCTGTTTTTT.

The V gene is TRBV2, the J gene TRBJ2-1; 10 bases align to TRBD2. The trim removed 5 bases at V and 6 bases at J, leaving 7 bases unmatched. This CDR3 is built from 15 residues. Germline values: CDR1 SNHLY, CDR2 FYNNEI. The CDR3 DNA sequence: TGTGCCAGCAGTTTGGGACTAGCGCCGGTCAATGAGCAGTTCTTC. Its translation is CASSLGLAPVNEQFF.

This clonotype was seen a handful of times. The chain has TRBV7-2 and TRBJ2-3; 9 bases map to TRBD2. V was pared by 1 base and J by 3 bases, with 5 bases of the junction left unmatched. This CDR3 is 16 amino acids long. Germline loops: CDR1 SGHTA, CDR2 FQGNSA. For the CDR3, the DNA is TGTGCCAGCAGCTTAGTAGCGGGGGTAGGAACAGATACGCAGTATTTT. Translated: CASSLVAGVGTDTQYF.

The table lists this clonotype with a few counts. The chain couples TRBV12-3 or TRBV12-4 to TRBJ2-6; D not resolved. Trimming left V 6 bases short and J 0 bases short, with 9 bases between. The CDR3 is 15 residues long. CDR3 protein: CASRPELSGANVLTF. The CDR3 DNA is TGTGCCAGCAGGCCTGAACTCTCTGGGGCCAACGTCCTGACTTTC.

The chain joins TRBV13 to TRBJ2-7; D gene uncertain. The CDR3 runs to 13 residues. CDR1 and CDR2 from the germline V gene are PRHDT and FYEKMQ (reference sequence). Trimming took off 2 bases at V and 2 bases at J, with 7 bases between the two ends. This CDR3 is CASSLRLAYEQYF. DNA of the CDR3: TGTGCCAGCAGCTTACGCCTAGCCTACGAGCAGTACTTC.

The rearrangement links TRBV4-1 to TRBJ1-1; D unclear. The CDR3 length is 16 residues. V dropped 0 bases and J dropped 4 bases, with 15 bases sitting between them. Germline V gene data show CDR1 as MGHRA and CDR2 as YSYEKL. This CDR3 reads CASSQDLPTVGTEAFF. The CDR3 DNA reads as TGCGCCAGCAGCCAAGACCTACCGACGGTCGGCACTGAAGCTTTCTTT.

The V call is TRBV4-1, the J call TRBJ2-3, with 11 bases aligning to TRBD2. Trimming took 0 bases from V and 6 from J; bases not matched to a gene: 8. This CDR3 spans 17 amino acids. Looked up from germline, CDR1 is MGHRA and CDR2 is YSYEKL. CDR3 bases: TGCGCCAGCAGCCAAGATCAAGGTAGCGGGGGGGCGGATACGCAGTATTTT. It is translated as CASSQDQGSGGADTQYF.

There are a few counts of this clonotype. The rearrangement joins TRBV4-2 to TRBJ1-2; D not resolved. Trimming stripped 0 bases from V and 2 bases from J, with 16 bases between. Germline V lookup: CDR1 LGHNA, CDR2 YNFKEQ. The CDR3 loop spans 17 amino acids. The CDR3 reads CASSQDRRRWKNYGYTF. The CDR3 bases are TGTGCCAGCAGCCAAGACCGGAGGAGGTGGAAGAACTATGGCTACACCTTC.

Many counts were recorded for this clonotype. The chain is built from TRBV9 and TRBJ2-5; D is uncertain. CDR1 is SGDLS and CDR2 is YYNGEE in the germline V gene. Trimming pared 1 base from V and 1 base from J, leaving 8 bases between. The CDR3 consists of 14 residues. The CDR3 DNA reads as TGTGCCAGCAGCGTATACCCAGCCCAAGAGACCCAGTACTTC. This sequence encodes CASSVYPAQETQYF.

This clonotype has only a few counts. The chain carries TRBV20-1 and TRBJ2-1; D is tentatively TRBD1 or TRBD2 (5 bases each). Germline V gene lookup returns CDR1 DFQATT and CDR2 SNEGSKA (reference sequence). The CDR3 has 12 residues. Trimming pared 8 bases from V and 4 bases from J, leaving 12 bases between. The CDR3 is CSYTRGYNEQFF. CDR3 sequence (DNA): TGCAGTTACACTAGGGGTTACAATGAGCAGTTCTTC.

This chain uses TRBV4-1 with TRBJ2-3, with D perhaps TRBD2 (7 bases). Germline CDR1 is MGHRA and CDR2 is YSYEKL. The CDR3 runs 13 residues. Deletions cut 4 bases from V and 14 bases from J, with 19 bases between. The CDR3 bases are TGCGCCAGCAGCCTTCTCTGGGCGGGGGCTTCGTATTTT. Its translation: CASSLLWAGASYF.

This clonotype was seen just once. This rearrangement joins TRBV2 to TRBJ2-5, with TRBD2 matching 9 bases. V trimming: 6 bases; J trimming: 1 base; junction bases outside the gene matches: 3. In germline, CDR1 is SNHLY, CDR2 FYNNEI. CDR3 length: 14 amino acids. For the CDR3, the DNA is TGTGCCAGCAGGAAACTAGCGGGCCAAGAGACCCAGTACTTC. This gives the protein CASRKLAGQETQYF.

J is TRBJ2-1 and V is TRBV7-9; D remains unclear. Deletions cut 6 bases from V and 5 bases from J, with 11 bases between. This CDR3 has 13 amino acids. The germline gives CDR1 SEHNR, CDR2 FQNEAQ (reference sequence). CDR3 sequence reads: CASSSPADNEQFF. CDR3 sequence (DNA): TGTGCCAGCAGTTCTCCCGCCGACAATGAGCAGTTCTTC.

This sequence joins TRBV3-1 and TRBJ2-7; D is ambiguous. Trimming left V 4 bases short and J 3 bases short, with 4 bases between. Germline CDR1 and CDR2: LGHDT and YNNKEL (reference sequence). The CDR3 length is 11 residues. This CDR3 is CASSRDYEQYF. In DNA form, the CDR3 reads TGTGCCAGCAGCCGGGACTACGAGCAGTACTTC.

This clonotype was detected a few times. The rearrangement joins TRBV7-2 to TRBJ2-3; 10 nucleotides align to TRBD2. Germline V gene data show CDR1 as SGHTA and CDR2 as FQGNSA. The CDR3 contains 16 residues. V was clipped by 7 bases and J by 1 base; unmatched bases: 8. CDR3 DNA sequence: TGTGCCAGCACCCGAGTCGGGACTAGCGGCACAGATACGCAGTATTTT. It codes for CASTRVGTSGTDTQYF. Full variable domain (outside the CDR3, taken from reference TRBV7-2 and TRBJ2-3): GAGVSQSPSNKVTEKGKDVELRCDPISGHTALYWYRQSLGQGLEFLIYFQGNSAPDKSGLPSDRFSAERTGGSVSTLTIQRTQQEDSAVYLCASTRVGTSGTDTQYFGPGTRLTVL.

This clonotype was seen repeatedly, ten times or more. The genes are TRBV7-3 and TRBJ2-3; 7 bases agree with TRBD2. V shed 1 base and J 5 bases; nucleotides not matched to a gene: 9. The CDR3 is 16 amino acids. Germline-derived CDR1 and CDR2 are SGHTA and FQGTGA. The CDR3: CASSLSGGFGGDTQYF. In DNA form, the CDR3 reads TGTGCCAGCAGCTTAAGCGGGGGATTCGGGGGAGATACGCAGTATTTT. Full variable domain (rest looked up from reference TRBV7-3 and TRBJ2-3): GAGVSQTPSNKVTEKGKYVELRCDPISGHTALYWYRQSLGQGPEFLIYFQGTGAADDSGLPNDRFFAVRPEGSVSTLKIQRTERGDSAVYLCASSLSGGFGGDTQYFGPGTRLTVL.

The chain is built from TRBV30 and TRBJ2-3; 15 bases match TRBD2. The CDR3 is made up of 18 amino acids. Per germline, CDR1 GTSNPN and CDR2 SVGIG (reference sequence). V shed 4 bases and J 8 bases; nucleotides not matched to a gene: 16. The CDR3 DNA is TGTGCCTGGATCCGCGGACTAGCGGGGGGGGCCACCGTTTCTACGCAGTATTTT. It yields the protein CAWIRGLAGGATVSTQYF.

The rearrangement joins TRBV7-6 to TRBJ1-6, with TRBD1 identical over 10 bases. The ends lost 2 bases at V and 9 bases at J; junction bases unmatched: 4. Germline V gene lookup returns CDR1 SGHVS and CDR2 FNYEAQ. The CDR3 is 15 residues long. The CDR3 loop reads CASSLRQGAGSPLHF. The CDR3 coding sequence is TGTGCCAGCAGCTTAAGACAGGGGGCCGGTTCACCCCTCCACTTT.

This clonotype was picked up a small number of times. CDR3 residues: CATSEWNSNQPQHF. The CDR3 DNA reads as TGTGCCACCAGCGAGTGGAATAGCAATCAGCCCCAGCATTTT. V gene TRBV24-1 combines with J gene TRBJ1-5; D uncertain. Germline V gene sequence: CDR1 KGHDR, CDR2 SFDVKD. Trimming shortened V by 7 bases and J by 0 bases, and 9 bases separated the two germline ends. CDR3 size: 14 residues.

This chain connects TRBV6-5 to TRBJ1-2, with D perhaps matching TRBD1 (5 bases). Trimming took off 4 bases at V and 4 bases at J, with 16 bases between the two ends. Per germline, CDR1 MNHEY and CDR2 SVGAGI. This CDR3 region has 15 residues. The CDR3 is CASSLYRQTLYGYTF. The CDR3 DNA sequence: TGTGCCAGCAGTTTGTATAGACAGACCCTCTATGGCTACACCTTC.

In its sample, this clonotype was seen a few times. The chain recombines TRBV7-2 with TRBJ2-5; the match to TRBD2 covers 9 bases. This CDR3 contains 16 residues. V lost 1 base, J lost 4 bases, and 7 bases stayed unmatched. Germline CDR1 reads SGHTA; CDR2 reads FQGNSA. The CDR3 loop is CASSLDGGGGSETQYF. In DNA form, the CDR3 reads TGTGCCAGCAGCTTAGATGGCGGGGGGGGGTCAGAGACCCAGTACTTC.

The chain carries TRBV6-6 and TRBJ2-3; 12 bases align to TRBD2. CDR1 MNHNY and CDR2 SVGAGI come from the germline V gene (reference sequence). This CDR3 spans 14 amino acids. After removal of 10 bases from V and 1 base from J, the junction contained 3 bases not matched to a gene. The CDR3 region has the DNA TGTGCCATCCGACTAGCGGGGGGCACAGATACGCAGTATTTT. This codes for CAIRLAGGTDTQYF.

The rearrangement joins TRBV6-5 to TRBJ1-1, with a tentative D call TRBD1 (5 bases). CDR3 length: 15 residues. V was clipped by 0 bases and J by 6 bases, with 14 bases between them. Germline CDR1 is MNHEY and CDR2 is SVGAGI. The CDR3 nucleotides read TGTGCCAGCAGTTACTCTGGCAGGGCCCTCGCTGAAGCTTTCTTT. It codes for CASSYSGRALAEAFF.

The genes are TRBV2 and TRBJ2-5, with D possibly called TRBD1 or TRBD2 (5 bases each). Per germline, CDR1 SNHLY and CDR2 FYNNEI. The CDR3 covers 15 residues. The V gene lost 1 base and the J gene lost 7 bases, with 16 bases spanning the gap. DNA of the CDR3: TGTGCCAGCAGTGAAGAAGGGACCTTGTCCGCGACCCAGTACTTC. Protein sequence: CASSEEGTLSATQYF.